This TCR beta chain was recorded in a study of blood T cell repertoires in COVID-19. About the study: T cells, B-cell-depleted T cells, or PBMCs provided the cDNA or gDNA that served as material.

Trimming pared 3 bases from V and 0 bases from J, leaving 14 bases between. The CDR3 loop spans 16 amino acids. CDR1 is SGHRS, CDR2 YFSETQ, per germline. Original handling: Using reference gene primer amplification, nucleated cell counts were estimated. Sequencing was performed with immunoSEQ multiplex PCR; in TCRdb, only in-frame clones are kept and a portion is missing. Clonal size and the V and J genes are those of that table, whereas D and trimming came from the DNA. The sample records tens of thousands of clones, roughly 80% being singletons. The rearrangement joins TRBV5-1 to TRBJ2-3; D might be TRBD1 (6 bases). This sequence originates from a human donor in a cohort sampled during active COVID-19. Material for sequencing was peripheral blood. CDR3 nucleotides: TGCGCCAGCAGCTCCCCGCTGGGGGCAAGCACAGATACGCAGTATTTT. Translated: CASSSPLGASTDTQYF.